This T cell receptor (beta chain) comes out of a study of blood T cells in healthy people across ages. Extracted total RNA amounted to at least 5.5 micrograms for each sample. V lost 11 bases and J 0 bases, leaving 18 bases between the germline ends. In germline, CDR1 is MDHEN, CDR2 SYDVKM. The CDR3 contains 15 residues. Sample-barcoded 5' priming and a J-beta primer mix drove a second PCR of 7 to 11 cycles. In TCRdb, the 5' RACE reads were re-called with MiXCR into one record per CDR3 protein. The data contain about 780,000 distinct CDR3 sequences, 46% of them singletons. The receptor comes from a man older than 75 in good health. The chain employs TRBV28 and TRBJ2-3; D gene unclear. The source material was blood. The CDR3 sequence: CASYSVGSSTDTQYF. CDR3 DNA sequence: TGTGCCTCCTACTCCGTCGGGTCTAGCACAGATACGCAGTATTTT. Looking up the rest from reference TRBV28 and TRBJ2-3 gives the full variable domain: DVKVTQSSRYLVKRTGEKVFLECVQDMDHENMFWYRQDPGLGLRLIYFSYDVKMKEKGDIPEGYSVSREKKERFSLILESASTNQTSMYLCASYSVGSSTDTQYFGPGTRLTVL.